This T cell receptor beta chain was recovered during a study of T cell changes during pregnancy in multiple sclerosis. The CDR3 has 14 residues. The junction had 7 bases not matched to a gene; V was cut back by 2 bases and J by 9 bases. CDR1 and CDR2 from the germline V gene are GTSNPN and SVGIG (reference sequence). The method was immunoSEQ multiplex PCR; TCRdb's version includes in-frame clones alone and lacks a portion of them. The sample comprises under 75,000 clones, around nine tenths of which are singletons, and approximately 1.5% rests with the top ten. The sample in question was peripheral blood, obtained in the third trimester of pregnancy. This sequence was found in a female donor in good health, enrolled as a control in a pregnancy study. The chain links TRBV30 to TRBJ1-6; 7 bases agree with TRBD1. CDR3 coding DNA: TGTGCCTGGAGTCGGACAGGCAATAGTTCACCCCTCCACTTT. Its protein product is CAWSRTGNSSPLHF.